What follows are 18 T cell receptor beta chains derived from one specimen sequenced in a study of blood T cell repertoires in COVID-19. Assay used: immunoSEQ multiplex PCR; TCRdb lists only in-frame clones, some missing. In the table there are about 230,000 clones, roughly 82% of which are singletons. The material sequenced was peripheral blood. All receptors come from a man in his forties who had recovered from COVID-19.

The gene calls are TRBV6-6 and TRBJ2-1, with 7 bases matching TRBD2. The CDR3 contains 12 residues. V was pared by 2 bases and J by 13 bases, with 5 bases of the junction left unmatched. CDR1 is MNHNY, CDR2 SVGAGI, per germline (reference sequence). CDR3: CASSYVRELQFF. For the CDR3, the DNA is TGTGCCAGCAGTTACGTGCGGGAGTTACAGTTCTTC.

The chain recombines TRBV30 with TRBJ2-2, with TRBD1 matching 7 bases. This CDR3 contains 16 residues. Looked up from germline, CDR1 is GTSNPN and CDR2 is SVGIG (reference sequence). V trimming: 1 base; J trimming: 1 base; junction bases outside the gene matches: 6. The CDR3 reads CAWSATGTVNTGELFF. CDR3 in DNA: TGTGCCTGGAGTGCGACCGGGACAGTGAACACCGGGGAGCTGTTTTTT.

This chain connects TRBV10-3 to TRBJ2-1, with 11 bases lining up with TRBD1. Trimming took 2 bases from V and 5 from J; bases not matched to a gene: 2. CDR1 is ENHRY, CDR2 SYGVKD, per germline. The CDR3 has 15 residues. The CDR3 here is CAISEGQGADNEQFF. In DNA form, the CDR3 reads TGTGCCATCAGTGAGGGACAGGGGGCCGACAATGAGCAGTTCTTC.

This sequence joins TRBV19 and TRBJ1-4; D is possibly TRBD1 (5 bases). The CDR3 covers 13 residues. Per the germline V gene, CDR1 is LNHDA and CDR2 is SQIVND (reference sequence). Trimming took 6 bases from V and 7 from J, leaving 12 bases between them. The CDR3 loop reads CASRTVDLEKLFF. In nucleotides, the CDR3 is TGTGCCAGTAGGACAGTAGACCTTGAAAAACTGTTTTTT.

The gene calls are TRBV7-9 and TRBJ1-6; D is ambiguous. The germline V gene has CDR1 SEHNR and CDR2 FQNEAQ (reference sequence). The V gene lost 1 base and the J gene lost 6 bases, with 16 bases spanning the gap. This CDR3 comprises 17 residues. CDR3 region: CASSLGRIHSSNSPLHF. The CDR3 bases are TGTGCCAGCAGCTTAGGTCGTATTCACTCAAGTAATTCACCCCTCCACTTT.

This sequence joins TRBV5-3 and TRBJ2-7, with a possible D match to TRBD2 (5 bases). TRBV5-3 is an ORF for which the function is uncertain. This CDR3 region has 18 residues. Trimming left V 1 base short and J 0 bases short, with 20 bases between. The CDR3, as DNA: TGTGCCAGAAGCTTGAATCTTAATGAGGGAAAAATCTCCTACGAGCAGTACTTC. Translating gives CARSLNLNEGKISYEQYF.

The V and J genes are TRBV7-2 and TRBJ2-7; a weak D match, TRBD2 (5 bases). The germline V gene has CDR1 SGHTA and CDR2 FQGNSA. V was cut by 4 bases and J by 8 bases, with 15 bases left in between. This CDR3 contains 13 residues. DNA of the CDR3: TGTGCCAGCAGCTCGCCCGGGATTCCGAAGCAGTACTTC. Translated, it gives CASSSPGIPKQYF.

The genes are TRBV19 and TRBJ2-3, with 13 bases fitting TRBD2. This CDR3 comprises 17 residues. V lost 5 bases, J lost 2 bases, and 7 bases stayed unmatched. Per the germline V gene, CDR1 is LNHDA and CDR2 is SQIVND (reference sequence). For the CDR3, the DNA is TGTGCCAGTAGTCCCCGGACTAGCGGGGGTTACACAGATACGCAGTATTTT. Translating it yields CASSPRTSGGYTDTQYF.

The chain couples TRBV30 to TRBJ2-3; 13 nucleotides line up with TRBD2. V shed 3 bases and J 2 bases; nucleotides not matched to a gene: 5. Looked up from germline, CDR1 is GTSNPN and CDR2 is SVGIG (reference sequence). This CDR3 comprises 16 residues. As DNA, the CDR3 is TGTGCCTGGAGCCCGGGACTAGCGGGGCACACAGATACGCAGTATTTT. Translated, it gives CAWSPGLAGHTDTQYF.

The rearrangement uses TRBV5-1 and TRBJ1-1; 8 nucleotides align to TRBD1. J lost 1 base, V lost 2 bases, and 7 bases had no gene match. The CDR3 has 16 residues. The germline gives CDR1 SGHRS, CDR2 YFSETQ. The CDR3 DNA reads as TGCGCCAGCAGCTTTAGAACAGGGGGAACGAACACTGAAGCTTTCTTT. This translates into CASSFRTGGTNTEAFF. The complete variable domain, with remaining parts taken from reference TRBV5-1 and TRBJ1-1, reads KAGVTQTPRYLIKTRGQQVTLSCSPISGHRSVSWYQQTPGQGLQFLFEYFSETQRNKGNFPGRFSGRQFSNSRSEMNVSTLELGDSALYLCASSFRTGGTNTEAFFGQGTRLTVV.

The chain combines TRBV7-9 with TRBJ1-1, with 7 bases lining up with TRBD1. Germline CDR1 is SEHNR and CDR2 is FQNEAQ (reference sequence). With V trimmed by 1 base and J by 2 bases, 7 bases remained unmatched. This CDR3 has 16 residues. The CDR3 region has the DNA TGTGCCAGCAGCTTAGGGTTGGGACAGATAAACACTGAAGCTTTCTTT. This encodes CASSLGLGQINTEAFF.

The chain carries TRBV7-8 and TRBJ1-5, with no clear D. The CDR3 runs 13 residues. V lost 1 base and J 5 bases, leaving 6 bases between the germline ends. CDR1 is SGHVS and CDR2 is FQNEAQ in the germline V gene. The CDR3 bases are TGTGCCAGCAGCTTAGACTCCGATCAGCCCCAGCATTTT. This translates into CASSLDSDQPQHF.

CDR3 bases: TGTGCCAGCAGAGAGAGAGCCGGGTTGAACACTGAAGCTTTCTTT. Its translation: CASRERAGLNTEAFF. The chain links TRBV7-9 to TRBJ1-1; D call uncertain. CDR1 is SEHNR and CDR2 is FQNEAQ in the germline V gene (reference sequence). Trimming pared 6 bases from V and 0 bases from J, leaving 14 bases between. The CDR3 contains 15 residues. The full variable domain, completed using reference TRBV7-9 and TRBJ1-1, is DTGVSQNPRHKITKRGQNVTFRCDPISEHNRLYWYRQTLGQGPEFLTYFQNEAQLEKSRLLSDRFSAERPKGSFSTLEIQRTEQGDSAMYLCASRERAGLNTEAFFGQGTRLTVV.

This chain links TRBV9 with TRBJ1-3, with 9 bases aligning to TRBD1. Germline V gene lookup returns CDR1 SGDLS and CDR2 YYNGEE. J lost 2 bases, V lost 3 bases, and 6 bases had no gene match. The CDR3 length is 16 residues. CDR3: CASSEGQGFTGNTIYF. DNA for the CDR3: TGTGCCAGCAGCGAGGGACAGGGATTTACTGGAAACACCATATATTTT.

The chain has TRBV13 and TRBJ2-2, with D possibly being TRBD2 (6 bases). Germline CDR1 is PRHDT and CDR2 is FYEKMQ (reference sequence). This CDR3 has 16 residues. Trimming took 2 bases from V and 6 from J, leaving 16 bases between them. The CDR3 protein is CASSLSVAREAGELFF. The DNA of the CDR3 is TGTGCCAGCAGCTTATCCGTCGCCAGGGAGGCCGGGGAGCTGTTTTTT.

The rearrangement joins TRBV29-1 to TRBJ2-7, with D tentatively TRBD2 (6 bases). V dropped 4 bases and J dropped 2 bases, with 12 bases sitting between them. The CDR3 contains 13 residues. Germline values: CDR1 SQVTM, CDR2 ANQGSEA. CDR3 in DNA: TGCAGCGTTGGGGACTCGGACCCCTACGAGCAGTACTTC. This translates into CSVGDSDPYEQYF.

The rearrangement links TRBV12-3 or TRBV12-4 to TRBJ1-2; TRBD1 matches at 8 bases. Trimming removed 5 bases from V and 2 bases from J; junction bases left unmatched: 1. This CDR3 region has 13 residues. The CDR3 protein is CASSGTGNYGYTF. The CDR3 DNA follows: TGTGCCAGCAGTGGGACAGGAAACTATGGCTACACCTTC.

In its sample, this clone was seen once. The chain couples TRBV19 to TRBJ2-4, with D tentatively TRBD2 (7 bases). The germline V gene has CDR1 LNHDA and CDR2 SQIVND (reference sequence). Trimming cost V 3 bases and J 3 bases, with 15 bases left between them. The CDR3 totals 16 residues. CDR3 in DNA: TGTGCCAGTAGTATCGGCGGGGGCAAGGTCAAAAACATTCAGTACTTC. Translation: CASSIGGGKVKNIQYF.